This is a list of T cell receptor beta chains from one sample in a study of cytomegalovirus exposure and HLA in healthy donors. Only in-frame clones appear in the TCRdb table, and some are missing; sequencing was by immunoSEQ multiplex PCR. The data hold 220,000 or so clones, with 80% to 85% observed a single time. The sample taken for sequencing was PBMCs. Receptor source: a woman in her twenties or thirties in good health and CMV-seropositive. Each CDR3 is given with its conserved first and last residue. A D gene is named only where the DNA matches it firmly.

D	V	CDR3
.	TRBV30	CAWITGSGDYGYTF
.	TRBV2	CASSEQDTGELFF
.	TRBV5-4	CASTSALDGGETQYF
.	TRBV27	CASSLDSPTKSETQYF
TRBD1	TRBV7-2	CASSRQGNNQPQHF
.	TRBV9	CASSVEVNTEAFF
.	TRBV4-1	CASSQDLGRVRYTF
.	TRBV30	CAWRRGADSGNTIYF
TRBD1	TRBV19	CASSNAGTGGGYTF
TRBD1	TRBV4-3	CASSQATGGFEQYF
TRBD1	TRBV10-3	CAIRVTGSGYTF
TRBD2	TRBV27	CASSRTSGNTDTQYF
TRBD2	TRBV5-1	CASSLGAGGGYNEQFF
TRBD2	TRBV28	CASSLGQTSKQYF
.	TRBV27	CASSLSGPLYQETQYF
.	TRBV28	CASRTGNYGYTF
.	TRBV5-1	CASSPLAEPYNEQFF
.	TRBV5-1	CASRPELRSEAFF
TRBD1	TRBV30	CAWSTTGTGGYEQFF
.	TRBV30	CAWGESVNTEAFF
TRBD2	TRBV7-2	CASSLVLAARETQYF
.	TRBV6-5	CASRARGGNEAFF
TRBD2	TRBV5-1	CASHPIPGRDHEQYF
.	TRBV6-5	CASSGGQLYEQYF
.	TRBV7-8	CASSLASQIGAYGYTF
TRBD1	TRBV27	CASRNTGATEAFF
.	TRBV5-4	CASSSGGADTQYF
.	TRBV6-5	CASTAGPYHEQFF
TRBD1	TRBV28	CASSRTGARQPQHF
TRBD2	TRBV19	CASSIKASGYEQYF
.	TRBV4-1	CASSQLPGMPTDTQYF
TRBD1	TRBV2	CASSPGTESVYEQYF
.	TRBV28	CASSFDSSYEQYF
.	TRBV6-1	CASSEVAQIAKNIQYF
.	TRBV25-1	CASSGLVDEQFF
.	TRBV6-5	CASSSTLNTEAFF
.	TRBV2	CASRIADEQYF
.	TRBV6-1	CASSNNQEVDGYTF
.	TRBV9	CASSVSANTGELFF
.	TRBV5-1	CASSLEGVTEAFF
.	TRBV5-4	CASSNKQDGSNQPQYF
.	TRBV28	CASSLIFSRGASNQPQHF
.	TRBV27	CASSPGNYEQYF
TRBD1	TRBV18	CASSPGTAGSDTQYF
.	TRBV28	CASSGLASDTQYF
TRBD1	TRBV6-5	CASSYSGTETEAFF
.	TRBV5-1	CASSIGSTEAFF
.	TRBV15	CATSREVTYEQYF
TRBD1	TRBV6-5	CASSYTRQGISETQYF
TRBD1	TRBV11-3	CASSALTGVGYEQYF
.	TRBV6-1	CASSEAAPTSTDTQYF
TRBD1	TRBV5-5	CASSVGTGRMGANVLTF
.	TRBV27	CASSPDRDFGDTEAFF